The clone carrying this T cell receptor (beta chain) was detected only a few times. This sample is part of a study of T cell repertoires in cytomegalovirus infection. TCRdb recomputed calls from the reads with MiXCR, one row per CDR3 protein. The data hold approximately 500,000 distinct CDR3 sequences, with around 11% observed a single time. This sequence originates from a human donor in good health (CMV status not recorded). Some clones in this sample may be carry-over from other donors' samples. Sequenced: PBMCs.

The CDR3 here is CASSIPGSNEQFF. The CDR3 region has the DNA TGTGCCAGTAGTATCCCCGGGAGCAATGAGCAGTTCTTC. The V and J genes are TRBV19 and TRBJ2-1; D may be TRBD2 (6 bases). The CDR3 consists of 13 residues. Germline CDR1 and CDR2: LNHDA and SQIVND (reference sequence). Trimming pared 3 bases from V and 6 bases from J, leaving 9 bases between.